What follows describes a single T cell receptor (beta chain). TCRdb's table, derived via immunoSEQ multiplex PCR, lists solely in-frame clones and lacks some. The sample lists around 63,000 clones, about 80% occurring once. Trimming took 5 bases from V and 5 from J, leaving 12 bases between them. CDR1 and CDR2 (germline): MNHEY, SMNVEV (reference sequence). The length of the CDR3 is 13 residues. This entry belongs to a study of blood T cell repertoires in COVID-19. Across the whole study: Spain, Italy and the United States supplied samples that represented acute and convalescent COVID-19.

The sequencing input was peripheral blood. This TCR was recovered from a human donor in a cohort sampled during active COVID-19. The V gene is TRBV27, the J gene TRBJ1-2; D perhaps matches TRBD1 (6 bases). CDR3 nucleotide sequence: TGTGCCAGCAGTCTACAGGGTAGTTATGGCTACACCTTC. This translates into CASSLQGSYGYTF.